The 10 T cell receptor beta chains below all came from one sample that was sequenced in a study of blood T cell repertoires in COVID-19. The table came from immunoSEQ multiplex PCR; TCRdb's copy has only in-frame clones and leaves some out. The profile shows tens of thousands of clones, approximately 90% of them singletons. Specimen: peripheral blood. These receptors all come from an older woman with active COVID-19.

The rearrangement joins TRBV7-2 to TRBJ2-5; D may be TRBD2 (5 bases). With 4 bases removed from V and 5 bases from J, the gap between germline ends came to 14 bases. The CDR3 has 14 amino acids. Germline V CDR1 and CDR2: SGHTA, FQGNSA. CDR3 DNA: TGTGCCAGCAGCTGGCGCAGGCCGGGGGAGACCCAGTACTTC. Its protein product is CASSWRRPGETQYF.

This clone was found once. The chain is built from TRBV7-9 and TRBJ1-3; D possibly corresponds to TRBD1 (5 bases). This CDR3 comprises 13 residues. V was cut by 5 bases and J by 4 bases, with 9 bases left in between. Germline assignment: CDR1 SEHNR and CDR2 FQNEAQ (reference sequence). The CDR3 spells CASSLRQGNTIYF. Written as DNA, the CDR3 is TGTGCCAGCAGCCTCCGACAGGGAAACACCATATATTTT. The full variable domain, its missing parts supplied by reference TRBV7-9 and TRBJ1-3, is DTGVSQNPRHKITKRGQNVTFRCDPISEHNRLYWYRQTLGQGPEFLTYFQNEAQLEKSRLLSDRFSAERPKGSFSTLEIQRTEQGDSAMYLCASSLRQGNTIYFGEGSWLTVV.

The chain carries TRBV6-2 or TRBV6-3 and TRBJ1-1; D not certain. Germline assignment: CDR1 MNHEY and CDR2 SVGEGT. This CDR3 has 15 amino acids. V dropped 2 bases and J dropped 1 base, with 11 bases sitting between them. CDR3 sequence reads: CASSYRGVGNTEAFF. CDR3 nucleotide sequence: TGTGCCAGCAGTTACCGCGGGGTTGGGAACACTGAAGCTTTCTTT.

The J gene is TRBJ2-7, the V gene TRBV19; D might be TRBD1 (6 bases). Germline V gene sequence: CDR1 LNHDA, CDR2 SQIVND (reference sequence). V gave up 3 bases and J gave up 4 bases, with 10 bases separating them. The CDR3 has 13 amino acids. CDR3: CASSMPRGYEQYF. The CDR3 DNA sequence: TGTGCCAGTAGTATGCCCAGGGGATACGAGCAGTACTTC. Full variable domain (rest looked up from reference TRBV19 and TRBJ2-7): DGGITQSPKYLFRKEGQNVTLSCEQNLNHDAMYWYRQDPGQGLRLIYYSQIVNDFQKGDIAEGYSVSREKKESFPLTVTSAQKNPTAFYLCASSMPRGYEQYFGPGTRLTVT.

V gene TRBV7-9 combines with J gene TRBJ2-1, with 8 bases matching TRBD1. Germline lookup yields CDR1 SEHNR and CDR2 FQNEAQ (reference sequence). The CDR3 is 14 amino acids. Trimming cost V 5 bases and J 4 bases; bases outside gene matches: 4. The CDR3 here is CASSSWTGYNEQFF. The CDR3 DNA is TGTGCCAGCAGCAGCTGGACAGGGTACAATGAGCAGTTCTTC.

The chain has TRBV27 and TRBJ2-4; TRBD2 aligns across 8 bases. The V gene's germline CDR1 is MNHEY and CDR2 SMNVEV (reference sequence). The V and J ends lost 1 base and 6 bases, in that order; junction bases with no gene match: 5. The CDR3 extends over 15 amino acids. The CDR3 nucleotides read TGTGCCAGCAGTTTATTTCGGGGGGGCCGAAACATTCAGTACTTC. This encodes CASSLFRGGRNIQYF.

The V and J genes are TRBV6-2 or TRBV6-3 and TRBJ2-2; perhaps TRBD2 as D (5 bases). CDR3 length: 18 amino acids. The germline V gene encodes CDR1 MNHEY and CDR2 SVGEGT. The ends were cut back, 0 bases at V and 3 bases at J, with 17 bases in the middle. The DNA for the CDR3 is TGTGCCAGCAGTTACTCGGCTAGCCAAGCTTTTTACACCGGGGAGCTGTTTTTT. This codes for CASSYSASQAFYTGELFF.

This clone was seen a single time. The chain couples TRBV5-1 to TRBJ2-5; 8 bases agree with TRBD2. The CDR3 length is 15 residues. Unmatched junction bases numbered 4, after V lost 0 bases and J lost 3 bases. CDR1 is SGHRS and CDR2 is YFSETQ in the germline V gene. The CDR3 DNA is TGCGCCAGCAGCTTGGGCGGGGGGTTAAAAGAGACCCAGTACTTC. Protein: CASSLGGGLKETQYF.

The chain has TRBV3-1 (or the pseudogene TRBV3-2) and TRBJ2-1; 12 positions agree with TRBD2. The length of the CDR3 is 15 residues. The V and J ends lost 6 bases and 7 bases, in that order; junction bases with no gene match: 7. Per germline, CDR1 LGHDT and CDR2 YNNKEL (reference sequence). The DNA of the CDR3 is TGTGCCAGCAGACCCGGACTAGCGGGGTTGAATGAGCAGTTCTTC. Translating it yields CASRPGLAGLNEQFF.

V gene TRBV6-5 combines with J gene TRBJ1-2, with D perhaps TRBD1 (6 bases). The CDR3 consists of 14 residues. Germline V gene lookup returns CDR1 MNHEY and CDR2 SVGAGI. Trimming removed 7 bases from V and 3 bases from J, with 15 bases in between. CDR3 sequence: CASTRGRGYYGYTF. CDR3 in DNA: TGTGCCAGCACCCGGGGCAGGGGATACTATGGCTACACCTTC.